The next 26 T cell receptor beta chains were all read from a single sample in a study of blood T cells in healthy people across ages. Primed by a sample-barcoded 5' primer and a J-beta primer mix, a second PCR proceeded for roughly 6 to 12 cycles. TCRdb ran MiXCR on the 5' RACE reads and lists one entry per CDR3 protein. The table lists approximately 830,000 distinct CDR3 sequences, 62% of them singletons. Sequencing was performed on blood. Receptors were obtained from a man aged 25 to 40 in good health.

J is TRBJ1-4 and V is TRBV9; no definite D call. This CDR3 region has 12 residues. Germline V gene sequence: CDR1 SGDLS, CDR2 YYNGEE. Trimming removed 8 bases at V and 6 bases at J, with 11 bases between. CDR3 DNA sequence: TGTGCCAGTGGGAGGTCGGATGAAAAACTGTTTTTT. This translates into CASGRSDEKLFF.

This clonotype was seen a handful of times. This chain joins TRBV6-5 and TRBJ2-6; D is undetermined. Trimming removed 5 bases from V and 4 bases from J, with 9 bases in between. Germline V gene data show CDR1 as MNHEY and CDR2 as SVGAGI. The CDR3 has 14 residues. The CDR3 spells CASSPHRGANVLTF. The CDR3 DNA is TGTGCCAGCAGTCCCCATCGGGGGGCCAACGTCCTGACTTTC.

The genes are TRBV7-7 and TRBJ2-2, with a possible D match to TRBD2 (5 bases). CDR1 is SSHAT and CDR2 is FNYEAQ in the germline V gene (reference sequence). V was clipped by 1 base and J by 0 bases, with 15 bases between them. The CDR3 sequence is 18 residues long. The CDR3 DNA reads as TGTGCCAGCAGCTTAGTCCCAACGAGCGGACCGAACACCGGGGAGCTGTTTTTT. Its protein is CASSLVPTSGPNTGELFF.

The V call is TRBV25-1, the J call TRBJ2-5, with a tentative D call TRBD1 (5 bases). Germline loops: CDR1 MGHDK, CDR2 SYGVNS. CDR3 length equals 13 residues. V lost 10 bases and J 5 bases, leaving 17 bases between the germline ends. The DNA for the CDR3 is TGTGCCAACAAGGACCAGGGCGAGGAGACCCAGTACTTC. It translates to CANKDQGEETQYF.

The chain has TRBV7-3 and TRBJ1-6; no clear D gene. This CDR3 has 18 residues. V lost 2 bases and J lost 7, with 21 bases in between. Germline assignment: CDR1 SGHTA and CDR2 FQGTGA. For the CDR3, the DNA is TGTGCCAGCAGCTTATATTTGGGTGTGGCAGGCTTCAATTCACCCCTCCACTTT. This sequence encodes CASSLYLGVAGFNSPLHF.

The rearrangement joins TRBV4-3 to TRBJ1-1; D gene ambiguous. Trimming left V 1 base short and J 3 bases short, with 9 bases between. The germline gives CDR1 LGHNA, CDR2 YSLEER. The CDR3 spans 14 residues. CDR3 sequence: CASSQVSGDTEAFF. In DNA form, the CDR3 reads TGCGCCAGCAGCCAAGTGTCGGGTGACACTGAAGCTTTCTTT.

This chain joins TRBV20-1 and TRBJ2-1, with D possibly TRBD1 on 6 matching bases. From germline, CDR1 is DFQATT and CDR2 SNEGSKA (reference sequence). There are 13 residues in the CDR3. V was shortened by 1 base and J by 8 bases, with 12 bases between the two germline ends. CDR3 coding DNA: TGCAGTGCTAGAGGGACAGCTAATTATGAGCAGTTCTTC. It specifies CSARGTANYEQFF.

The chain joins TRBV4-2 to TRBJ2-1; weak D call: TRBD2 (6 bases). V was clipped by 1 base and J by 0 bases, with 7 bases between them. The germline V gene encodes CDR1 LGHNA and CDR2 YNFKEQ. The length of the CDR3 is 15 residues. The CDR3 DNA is TGTGCCAGCAGCCAAGCGGGGGACTCCTACAATGAGCAGTTCTTC. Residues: CASSQAGDSYNEQFF.

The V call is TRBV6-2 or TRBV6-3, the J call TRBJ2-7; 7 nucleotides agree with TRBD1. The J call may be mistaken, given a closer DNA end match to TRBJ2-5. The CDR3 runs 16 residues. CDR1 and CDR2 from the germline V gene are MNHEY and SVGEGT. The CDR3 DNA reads TGTGCCAGCAGTACCTCGAGAGGGGGCTTGAGAGAGACCCAGTACTTC. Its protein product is CASSTSRGGLRETQYF.

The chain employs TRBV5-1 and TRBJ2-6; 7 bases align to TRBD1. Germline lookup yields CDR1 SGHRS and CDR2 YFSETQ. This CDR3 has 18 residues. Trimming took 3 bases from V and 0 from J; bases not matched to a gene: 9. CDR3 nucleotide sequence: TGCGCCAGCAGCTCACGGACAGGAATCTACTCTGGGGCCAACGTCCTGACTTTC. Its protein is CASSSRTGIYSGANVLTF.

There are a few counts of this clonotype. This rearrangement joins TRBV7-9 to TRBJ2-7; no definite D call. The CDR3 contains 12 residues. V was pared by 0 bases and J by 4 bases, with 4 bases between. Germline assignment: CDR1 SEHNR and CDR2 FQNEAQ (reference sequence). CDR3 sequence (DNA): TGTGCCAGCAGCTTAGCCCAGTACGAGCAGTACTTC. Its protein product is CASSLAQYEQYF. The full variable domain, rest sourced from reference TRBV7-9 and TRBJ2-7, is DTGVSQNPRHKITKRGQNVTFRCDPISEHNRLYWYRQTLGQGPEFLTYFQNEAQLEKSRLLSDRFSAERPKGSFSTLEIQRTEQGDSAMYLCASSLAQYEQYFGPGTRLTVT.

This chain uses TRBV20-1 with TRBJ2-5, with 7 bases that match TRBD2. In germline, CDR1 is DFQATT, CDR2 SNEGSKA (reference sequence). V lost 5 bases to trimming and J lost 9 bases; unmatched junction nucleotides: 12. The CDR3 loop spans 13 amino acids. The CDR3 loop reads CSAEGPGGGAQYF. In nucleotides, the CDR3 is TGCAGTGCTGAGGGACCGGGAGGTGGGGCCCAGTACTTC.

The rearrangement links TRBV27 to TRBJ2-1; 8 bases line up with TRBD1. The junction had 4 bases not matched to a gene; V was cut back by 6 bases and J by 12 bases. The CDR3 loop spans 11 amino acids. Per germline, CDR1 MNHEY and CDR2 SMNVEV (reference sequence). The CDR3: CASSRDRMQFF. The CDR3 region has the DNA TGTGCCAGCAGCCGGGACAGGATGCAGTTCTTC.

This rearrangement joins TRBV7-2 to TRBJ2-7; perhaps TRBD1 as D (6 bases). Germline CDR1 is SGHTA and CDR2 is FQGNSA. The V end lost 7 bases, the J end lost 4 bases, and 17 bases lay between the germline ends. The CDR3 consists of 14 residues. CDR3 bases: TGTGCCAGCACCCTGGGGATAGGGGGTTACGAGCAGTACTTC. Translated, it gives CASTLGIGGYEQYF.

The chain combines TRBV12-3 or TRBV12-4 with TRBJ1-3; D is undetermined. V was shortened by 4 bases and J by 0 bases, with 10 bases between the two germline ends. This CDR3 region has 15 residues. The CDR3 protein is CASSSDGSSGNTIYF. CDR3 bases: TGTGCCAGCAGTTCCGACGGGTCCTCTGGAAACACCATATATTTT.

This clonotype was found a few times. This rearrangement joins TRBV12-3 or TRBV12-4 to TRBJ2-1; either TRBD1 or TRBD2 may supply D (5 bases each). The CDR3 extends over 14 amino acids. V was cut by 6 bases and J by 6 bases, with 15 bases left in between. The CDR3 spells CASRSGLGGNEQFF. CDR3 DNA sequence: TGTGCCAGCAGGTCAGGTCTTGGGGGCAATGAGCAGTTCTTC.

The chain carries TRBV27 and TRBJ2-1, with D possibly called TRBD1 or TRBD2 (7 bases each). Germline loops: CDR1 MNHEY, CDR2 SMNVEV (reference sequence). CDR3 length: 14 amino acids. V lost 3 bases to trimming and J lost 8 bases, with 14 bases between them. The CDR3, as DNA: TGTGCCAGCAGTTTCGCCAGGGGGGGCGATGAGCAGTTCTTC. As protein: CASSFARGGDEQFF.

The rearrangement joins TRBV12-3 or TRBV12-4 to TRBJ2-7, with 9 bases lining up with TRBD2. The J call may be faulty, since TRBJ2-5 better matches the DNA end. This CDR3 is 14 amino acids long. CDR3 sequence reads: CASSMGLASETQYF. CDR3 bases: TGTGCCAGCAGCATGGGACTAGCATCGGAGACCCAGTACTTC.

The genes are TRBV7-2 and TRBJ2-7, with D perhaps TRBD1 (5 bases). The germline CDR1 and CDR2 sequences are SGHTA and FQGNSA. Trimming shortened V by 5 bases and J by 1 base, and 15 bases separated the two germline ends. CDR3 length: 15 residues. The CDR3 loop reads CASSLHAGISYEQYF. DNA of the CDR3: TGTGCCAGCAGCCTGCATGCAGGGATTTCCTACGAGCAGTACTTC.

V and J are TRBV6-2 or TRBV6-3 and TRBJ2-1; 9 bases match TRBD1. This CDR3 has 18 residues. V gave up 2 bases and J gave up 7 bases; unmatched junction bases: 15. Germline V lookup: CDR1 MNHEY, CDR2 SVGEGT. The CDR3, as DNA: TGTGCCAGCAGTTACAGTCGGACAGGGGCTATCCCTTTGAATGAGCAGTTCTTC. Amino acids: CASSYSRTGAIPLNEQFF.

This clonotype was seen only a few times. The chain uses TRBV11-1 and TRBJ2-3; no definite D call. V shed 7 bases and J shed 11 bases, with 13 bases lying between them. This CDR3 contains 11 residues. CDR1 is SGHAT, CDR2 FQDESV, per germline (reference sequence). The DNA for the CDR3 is TGTGCCAGCACAGGCTTGTACGAGCAGTATTTT. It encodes CASTGLYEQYF.

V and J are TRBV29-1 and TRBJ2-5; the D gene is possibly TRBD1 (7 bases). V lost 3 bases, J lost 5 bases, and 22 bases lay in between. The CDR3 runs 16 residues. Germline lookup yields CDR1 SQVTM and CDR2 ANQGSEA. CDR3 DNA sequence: TGCAGCGTTGAGCACGACAGGGAGGCAATTCGGGAGACCCAGTACTTC. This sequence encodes CSVEHDREAIRETQYF.

CDR3 nucleotide sequence: TGTGCCAGCAGGGATGAGGCGGCGAACTATGGCTACACCTTC. Amino acid sequence: CASRDEAANYGYTF. The chain links TRBV6-1 to TRBJ1-2, with D uncertain. Germline CDR1 reads MNHNS; CDR2 reads SASEGT. This CDR3 region has 14 residues. The V gene lost 6 bases and the J gene lost 2 bases, with 13 bases spanning the gap.

In nucleotides, the CDR3 is TGTGCCAGCAGCCAAGACCCAGCCGGGACAGGAAACAATGAGCAGTTCTTC. This translates into CASSQDPAGTGNNEQFF. The rearrangement uses TRBV4-2 and TRBJ2-1; 8 nucleotides align to TRBD1. CDR3 length equals 17 residues. Germline CDR1 and CDR2: LGHNA and YNFKEQ. Unmatched junction bases numbered 9, after V lost 0 bases and J lost 5 bases.

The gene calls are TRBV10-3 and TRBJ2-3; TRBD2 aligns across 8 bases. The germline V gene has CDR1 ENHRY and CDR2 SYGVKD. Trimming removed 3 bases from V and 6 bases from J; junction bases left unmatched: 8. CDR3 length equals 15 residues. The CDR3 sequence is CAISEVVAGTDTQYF. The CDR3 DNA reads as TGTGCCATCAGTGAAGTGGTAGCGGGGACTGATACGCAGTATTTT.

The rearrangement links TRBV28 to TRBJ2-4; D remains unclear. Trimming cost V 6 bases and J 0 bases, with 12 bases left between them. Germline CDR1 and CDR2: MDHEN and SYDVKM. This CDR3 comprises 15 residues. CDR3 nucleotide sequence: TGTGCCAGCAGCCACCCCTCGGCAGCCAAAAACATTCAGTACTTC. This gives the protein CASSHPSAAKNIQYF.